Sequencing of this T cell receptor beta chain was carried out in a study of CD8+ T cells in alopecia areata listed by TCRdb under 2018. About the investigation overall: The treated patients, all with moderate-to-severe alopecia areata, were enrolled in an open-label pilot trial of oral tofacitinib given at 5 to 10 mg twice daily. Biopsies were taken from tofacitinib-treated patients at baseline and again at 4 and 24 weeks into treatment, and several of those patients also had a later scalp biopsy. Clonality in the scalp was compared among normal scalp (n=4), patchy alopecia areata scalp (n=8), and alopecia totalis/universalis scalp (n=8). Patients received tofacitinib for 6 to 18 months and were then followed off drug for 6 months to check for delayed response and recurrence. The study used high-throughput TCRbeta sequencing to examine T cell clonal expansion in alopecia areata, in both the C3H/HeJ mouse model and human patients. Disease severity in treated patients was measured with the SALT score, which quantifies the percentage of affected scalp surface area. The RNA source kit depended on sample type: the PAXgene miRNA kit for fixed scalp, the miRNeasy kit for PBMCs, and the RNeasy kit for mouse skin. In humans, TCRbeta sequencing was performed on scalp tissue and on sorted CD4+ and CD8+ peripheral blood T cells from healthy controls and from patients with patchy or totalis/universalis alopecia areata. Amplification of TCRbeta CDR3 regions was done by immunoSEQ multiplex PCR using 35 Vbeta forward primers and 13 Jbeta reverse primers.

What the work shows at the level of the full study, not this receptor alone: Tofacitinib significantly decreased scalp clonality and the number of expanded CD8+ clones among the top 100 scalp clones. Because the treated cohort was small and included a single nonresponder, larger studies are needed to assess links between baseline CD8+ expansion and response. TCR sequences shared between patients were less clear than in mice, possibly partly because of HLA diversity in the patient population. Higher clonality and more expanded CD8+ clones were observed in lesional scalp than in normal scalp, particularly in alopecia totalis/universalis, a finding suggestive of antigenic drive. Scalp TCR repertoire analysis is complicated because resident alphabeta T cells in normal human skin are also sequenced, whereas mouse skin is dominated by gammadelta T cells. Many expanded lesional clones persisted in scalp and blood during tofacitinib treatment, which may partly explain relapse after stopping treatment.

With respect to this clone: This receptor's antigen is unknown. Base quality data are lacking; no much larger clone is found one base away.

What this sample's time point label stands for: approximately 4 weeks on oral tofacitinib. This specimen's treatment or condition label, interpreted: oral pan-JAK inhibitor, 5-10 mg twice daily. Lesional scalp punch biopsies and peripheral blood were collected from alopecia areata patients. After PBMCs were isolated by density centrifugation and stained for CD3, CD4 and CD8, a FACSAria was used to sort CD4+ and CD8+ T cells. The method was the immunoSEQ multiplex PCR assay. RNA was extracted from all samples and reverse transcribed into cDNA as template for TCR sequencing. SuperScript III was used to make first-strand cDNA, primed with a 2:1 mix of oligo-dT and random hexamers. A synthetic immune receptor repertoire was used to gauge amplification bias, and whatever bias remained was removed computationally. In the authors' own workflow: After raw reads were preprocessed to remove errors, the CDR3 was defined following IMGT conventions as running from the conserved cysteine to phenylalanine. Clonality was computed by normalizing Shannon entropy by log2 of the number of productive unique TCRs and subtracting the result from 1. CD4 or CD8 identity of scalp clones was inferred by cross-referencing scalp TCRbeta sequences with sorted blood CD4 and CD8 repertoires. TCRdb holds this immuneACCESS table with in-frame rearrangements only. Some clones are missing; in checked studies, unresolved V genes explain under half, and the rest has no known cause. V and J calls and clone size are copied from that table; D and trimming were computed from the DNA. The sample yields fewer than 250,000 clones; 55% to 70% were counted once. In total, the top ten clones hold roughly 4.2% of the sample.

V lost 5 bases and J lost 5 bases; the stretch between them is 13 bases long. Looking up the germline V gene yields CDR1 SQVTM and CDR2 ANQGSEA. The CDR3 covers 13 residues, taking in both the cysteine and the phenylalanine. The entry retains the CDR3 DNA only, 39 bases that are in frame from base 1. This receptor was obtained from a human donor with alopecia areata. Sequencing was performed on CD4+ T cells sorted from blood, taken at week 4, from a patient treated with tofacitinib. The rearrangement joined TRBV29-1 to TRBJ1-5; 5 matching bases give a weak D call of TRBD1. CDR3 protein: CSVKPAGDQPQHF. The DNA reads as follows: TGCAGCGTTAAACCGGCGGGGGATCAGCCCCAGCATTTT.